The T cell receptor beta chain under discussion was sequenced for a study of technical replicates of blood from a few donors. From germline, CDR1 is ENHRY and CDR2 SYGVKD. The CDR3 is 14 amino acids. J lost 7 bases, V lost 6 bases, and 7 bases had no gene match. The repertoire was sequenced with immunoSEQ multiplex PCR; TCRdb's copy has only in-frame clones and lacks some. The table has approximately 70,000 clones, 90% to 95% seen once. This clone has a single count. Sequenced sample: PBMCs. This receptor was identified in a human donor in good health. Some clones in this sample may be carry-over from other donors' samples. The rearrangement uses TRBV10-3 and TRBJ2-2, with 8 bases that match TRBD1. CDR3 nucleotide sequence: TGTGCCATCAGAAAACAGGGGGATGGCGGGGAGCTGTTTTTT. It yields the protein CAIRKQGDGGELFF.